This T cell receptor beta chain derives from a study of T cells after yellow fever vaccination. Deletions cut 3 bases from V and 1 base from J, with 15 bases between. There are 16 residues in the CDR3. This clonotype has at least ten counts. What it binds is not known. Findings of the study overall: It was the secondary response that reached its peak faster, day 5 versus 15, but it was weaker. Relatively few clonotypes were ones that appeared in both CD4 and CD8 compartments. Contamination by abundant bulk-population clonotypes could be present in FACS-sorted repertoires.

TCRdb reprocessed the 5' RACE reads with MiXCR, giving one entry per CDR3 protein. The sample holds around 300,000 distinct CDR3 sequences; over 4% are singletons and the top ten take 20% to 25%. The material was PBMCs, obtained 5 days after the yellow fever booster vaccination. The sequence was obtained from a young man who received the YFV17D yellow fever vaccine. V gene TRBV12-3 or TRBV12-4 combines with J gene TRBJ1-1; D may be TRBD1 (6 bases). CDR3 sequence reads: CASSFLAGTRNTEAFF. In DNA form, the CDR3 reads TGTGCCAGCAGTTTCCTAGCCGGGACAAGGAACACTGAAGCTTTCTTT.